This T cell receptor beta chain was obtained from a study of T-cell memory formation after mild COVID-19. This CDR3 is built from 12 residues. Trimming stripped 5 bases from V and 11 bases from J, with 15 bases between. CDR1 is SEHNR, CDR2 FQNEAQ, per germline (reference sequence). Employing constant-segment primers, 5'RACE generated TCR alpha and TCR beta cDNA libraries bearing sample barcodes and UMIs. TCRdb processed the 5' RACE reads anew with MiXCR; each CDR3 protein has one entry. The profile covers under 550,000 distinct CDR3 sequences, with about a sixth appearing a single time and 20% to 25% taken by the ten largest. In its sample, this clonotype was seen a few times.

Source material: PBMCs or a T cell subset sorted from them (not recorded which). The origin of this receptor is a man younger than 30 who had mild COVID-19 (a few samples of this study predate the infection). Cell type and time point are not known. The rearrangement joins TRBV7-9 to TRBJ1-1, with D tentatively TRBD1 (5 bases). CDR3 region: CASSETLGVAFF. The CDR3 DNA follows: TGTGCCAGCAGCGAGACCCTGGGGGTGGCTTTCTTT.